This T cell receptor (beta chain) is drawn from a study of shared clonotypes between healthy human individuals. Each sorted subset replicate got 200 ng genomic DNA, roughly 30,000 genomes. The table came from immunoSEQ multiplex PCR; TCRdb's copy has only in-frame clones and leaves some out. The sample contains some 1.5 million clones, around 97% of which appear only once. Details on this clone: Its antigen is still unknown.

The study, taken as a whole, reports: Clonotypes which were not shared had lower generation probabilities than clonotypes that all four donors shared.

Within Nashville, Tennessee resided all donors, each a Caucasian adult. The CDR3 runs 15 residues. The junction had 4 bases not matched to a gene; V was cut back by 3 bases and J by 3 bases. CDR1 and CDR2 (germline): MNHEY, SMNVEV (reference sequence). The rearrangement uses TRBV27 and TRBJ2-1; 8 bases fit TRBD2. The TCR comes from a man in his thirties or forties in good health. The sample consisted of naive CD4+ T cells sorted from blood. As to subset: CD45RA+ positively selected. The CDR3 DNA reads TGTGCCAGCAGTTTGGTTGCGGGAGGCTACAATGAGCAGTTCTTC. It translates to CASSLVAGGYNEQFF.